The rows below give T cell receptor beta chains drawn from one sample of a study of cytomegalovirus exposure and HLA in healthy donors. Measured with immunoSEQ multiplex PCR; TCRdb has only the in-frame clones, and not every one. The sample includes roughly 170,000 clones, over 65% seen only once; the top ten take 0.6% to 0.95%. Sequences were obtained from PBMCs. These TCRs come from a female donor in good health and CMV-seronegative. The CDR3 runs from the conserved cysteine through the conserved F or W. D genes are given only for firm matches. Where a row states a size, it is once, few, many or the class of an expanded clone; other rows omit it.

>.|TRBJ2-6|TRBV27|TRBD1
CASSFRTGTVALGANVLTF
TGTGCCAGCAGTTTCAGGACAGGAACAGTTGCTTTGGGGGCCAACGTCCTGACTTTC
>once|TRBJ2-3|TRBV27|.
CASSFWLADTQYF
TGTGCCAGCAGTTTCTGGTTAGCGGATACGCAGTATTTT
>.|TRBJ2-1|TRBV9|TRBD2
CASSGTSGRYNEQFF
TGTGCCAGCAGCGGAACTAGCGGGAGATACAATGAGCAGTTCTTC
>once|TRBJ2-2|TRBV10-3|TRBD1
CAASEGQGATGELFF
TGTGCCGCTTCTGAGGGGCAGGGGGCGACCGGGGAGCTGTTTTTT
>.|TRBJ2-1|TRBV18|.
CASSPPFIQAQNEQFF
TGTGCCAGCTCACCACCTTTTATACAGGCTCAAAATGAGCAGTTCTTC
>.|TRBJ1-1|TRBV19|TRBD1
CASSPLTGKLGEAFF
TGTGCCAGCAGCCCTCTGACAGGGAAATTGGGTGAAGCTTTCTTT
>.|TRBJ1-2|TRBV30|TRBD1
CAWARGQLYGYTF
TGTGCCTGGGCAAGGGGACAGCTCTATGGCTACACCTTC
>.|TRBJ2-1|TRBV15|TRBD2
CATSRGGTSGNDEQFF
TGTGCCACCAGCAGAGGTGGAACTAGCGGGAATGATGAGCAGTTCTTC
>.|TRBJ1-2|TRBV5-1|.
CASSFQGGYTF
TGCGCCAGCAGCTTCCAGGGAGGCTACACCTTC
>.|TRBJ1-2|TRBV5-4|TRBD1
CASRPDRSYGYTF
TGTGCCAGCAGACCGGACAGGTCCTATGGCTACACCTTC
>.|TRBJ2-3|TRBV6-5|.
CASRGGDTQYF
TGTGCCAGCAGGGGGGGAGATACGCAGTATTTT